One and the same sample provided the 23 T cell receptor beta chains below, sequenced in a study of T-cell reconstitution after alpha-beta-depleted transplantation in children. Unique molecular identifiers were incorporated when the TCRbeta library was constructed. TCRdb reanalysed the PCR reads using MiXCR and keeps one entry per CDR3 protein. This sample has 700,000 to 850,000 distinct CDR3 sequences, with 16% found just once. The sample consisted of PBMCs, mostly from graft donor cells, taken 360 days after TCRalphabeta/CD19-depleted stem cell transplant. Source of these receptors: a male patient under 18 who had a stem cell transplant for acute lymphoblastic leukemia, so the T cells may come from the graft donor.

The table lists this clonotype with many counts. An end of the junction does not agree with germline; a read error may underlie this. V and J are TRBV4-1 and TRBJ2-7; D is undetermined. The CDR3 has 13 residues. Germline CDR1 and CDR2: MGHRA and YSYEKL. The CDR3 DNA reads TGTGCCAGCAGTCAGGCTGCCTCCTACGAGCAGTACTTC. Translating it yields CASSQAASYEQYF.

CDR3 DNA: TGTGCCAGCAGTGGGACTAGTATGTATGAGCAGTTCTTC. Protein sequence: CASSGTSMYEQFF. The genes are TRBV27 and TRBJ2-1; 8 positions match TRBD2. The trim removed 5 bases at V and 8 bases at J, leaving 5 bases unmatched. CDR1 MNHEY and CDR2 SMNVEV come from the germline V gene (reference sequence). The CDR3 is 13 amino acids.

This sequence joins TRBV28 and TRBJ2-7; TRBD2 agrees at 11 bases. The junction had 7 bases not matched to a gene; V was cut back by 5 bases and J by 4 bases. Germline assignment: CDR1 MDHEN and CDR2 SYDVKM. The CDR3 totals 15 residues. The CDR3 here is CASSLSGGGLYEQYF. In nucleotides, the CDR3 is TGTGCCAGCAGTCTTAGCGGGGGGGGATTATACGAGCAGTACTTC.

The chain uses TRBV27 and TRBJ2-4; tentatively, D is TRBD2 (6 bases). Germline CDR1 is MNHEY and CDR2 is SMNVEV (reference sequence). V lost 5 bases to trimming and J lost 2 bases, with 13 bases between them. CDR3 length: 15 amino acids. The CDR3 nucleotides read TGTGCCAGCAGTCCCGCCGGGGGAACCAAAAACATTCAGTACTTC. Translation: CASSPAGGTKNIQYF.

This sequence joins TRBV4-1 and TRBJ2-4; 9 nucleotides line up with TRBD1. In germline, CDR1 is MGHRA, CDR2 YSYEKL. This CDR3 has 16 amino acids. V gave up 4 bases and J gave up 7 bases; unmatched junction bases: 11. CDR3 sequence (DNA): TGCGCCAGCAGCCCGATTCCGGACAGGGGCGGGAACATTCAGTACTTC. It specifies CASSPIPDRGGNIQYF.

This clonotype was counted a few times. The V gene is TRBV7-2, the J gene TRBJ2-2, with D unclear. The CDR3 has 19 amino acids. Germline V gene data show CDR1 as SGHTA and CDR2 as FQGNSA. V lost 0 bases and J lost 0, with 17 bases in between. CDR3 loop: CASSLAGKMGAPNTGELFF. Here the CDR3 DNA reads TGTGCCAGCAGCTTAGCAGGCAAGATGGGCGCGCCGAACACCGGGGAGCTGTTTTTT. Variable domain in full (rest from reference TRBV7-2 and TRBJ2-2): GAGVSQSPSNKVTEKGKDVELRCDPISGHTALYWYRQSLGQGLEFLIYFQGNSAPDKSGLPSDRFSAERTGGSVSTLTIQRTQQEDSAVYLCASSLAGKMGAPNTGELFFGEGSRLTVL.

This clonotype occurred a few times. V gene TRBV20-1 combines with J gene TRBJ2-7; D uncertain. The CDR3 has 13 amino acids. Trimming removed 6 bases from V and 4 bases from J, with 16 bases in between. Per germline, CDR1 DFQATT and CDR2 SNEGSKA (reference sequence). The CDR3 nucleotides read TGCAGTGCCCCCCTTAGCACGGCGTACGAGCAGTACTTC. It yields the protein CSAPLSTAYEQYF.

The CDR3: CASRKGASLEVYEQYF. The CDR3, as DNA: TGCGCCAGCAGAAAGGGGGCTAGCCTGGAAGTCTACGAGCAGTACTTC. The V and J genes are TRBV5-1 and TRBJ2-7, with 7 positions matching TRBD1. The CDR3 runs 16 residues. In germline, CDR1 is SGHRS, CDR2 YFSETQ. Trimming cost V 5 bases and J 3 bases; bases outside gene matches: 14.

This clonotype was seen repeatedly, ten times or more. The chain joins TRBV27 to TRBJ1-4; D is perhaps TRBD1 (5 bases). Trimming removed 0 bases at V and 0 bases at J, with 8 bases between. CDR1 and CDR2 from the germline V gene are MNHEY and SMNVEV (reference sequence). The CDR3 has 16 residues. In DNA form, the CDR3 reads TGTGCCAGCAGTTTATCGGCAGGGACAACTAATGAAAAACTGTTTTTT. This translates into CASSLSAGTTNEKLFF.

This clonotype was seen many times. The V and J genes are TRBV15 and TRBJ2-3, with no clear D. The germline gives CDR1 LNHNV, CDR2 YYDKDF (reference sequence). V was shortened by 0 bases and J by 7 bases, with 8 bases between the two germline ends. This CDR3 spans 13 amino acids. DNA of the CDR3: TGTGCCACCAGCAGAGAAATGGGTAATACGCAGTATTTT. Amino acid sequence: CATSREMGNTQYF. Full variable domain (rest looked up from reference TRBV15 and TRBJ2-3): DAMVIQNPRYQVTQFGKPVTLSCSQTLNHNVMYWYQQKSSQAPKLLFHYYDKDFNNEADTPDNFQSRRPNTSFCFLDIRSPGLGDTAMYLCATSREMGNTQYFGPGTRLTVL.

V and J are TRBV15 and TRBJ2-7; D is perhaps TRBD2 (5 bases). Trimming cost V 7 bases and J 2 bases, with 15 bases left between them. The CDR3 spans 14 residues. The germline V gene encodes CDR1 LNHNV and CDR2 YYDKDF (reference sequence). In DNA form, the CDR3 reads TGTGCCACCACGGCGGGCCTAAACCCCTACGAGCAGTACTTC. Protein sequence: CATTAGLNPYEQYF.

This clonotype was detected only a few times. The rearrangement joins TRBV5-1 to TRBJ2-7; 10 bases are shared with TRBD1. V was clipped by 5 bases and J by 5 bases; unmatched bases: 10. The CDR3 runs to 15 residues. CDR1 and CDR2 from the germline V gene are SGHRS and YFSETQ. The CDR3 loop reads CASRRRVDRGNEQYF. The CDR3 DNA reads TGCGCCAGCAGGAGGAGAGTGGACAGGGGGAACGAGCAGTACTTC.

This clonotype has only one observation. It may be a read error: a sequence one base away is much more abundant. The J gene is TRBJ2-7, the V gene TRBV9; D ambiguous. CDR1 SGDLS and CDR2 YYNGEE come from the germline V gene. Trimming left V 1 base short and J 0 bases short, with 11 bases between. The CDR3 sequence is 15 residues long. CDR3 sequence: CASSVFNGSSYEQYF. The DNA of the CDR3 is TGTGCCAGCAGCGTATTTAACGGCAGCTCCTACGAGCAGTACTTC. Together with reference TRBV9 and TRBJ2-7, the CDR3 gives the full variable domain: DSGVTQTPKHLITATGQRVTLRCSPRSGDLSVYWYQQSLDQGLQFLIQYYNGEERAKGNILERFSAQQFPDLHSELNLSSLELGDSALYFCASSVFNGSSYEQYFGPGTRLTVT.

This rearrangement joins TRBV7-2 to TRBJ2-2, with TRBD1 identical over 8 bases. V trimming: 5 bases; J trimming: 4 bases; junction bases outside the gene matches: 6. The CDR3 contains 15 residues. The germline CDR1 and CDR2 sequences are SGHTA and FQGNSA. The CDR3 nucleotides read TGTGCCAGCAGCGACGATACAGGGGGCACCGGGGAGCTGTTTTTT. As protein: CASSDDTGGTGELFF.

V gene TRBV4-1 combines with J gene TRBJ2-7, with 8 bases fitting TRBD1. The trim removed 4 bases at V and 2 bases at J, leaving 4 bases unmatched. The CDR3 is 14 amino acids. Germline CDR1 reads MGHRA; CDR2 reads YSYEKL. CDR3 coding DNA: TGCGCCAGCAGCCCCAGGGGGCGGCCCTACGAGCAGTACTTC. This encodes CASSPRGRPYEQYF.

For this clonotype: Because the CDR3 is missing its conserved closing phenylalanine or tryptophan, this is likely a read error. CDR3 in amino acids: CASSQRDFVYEQYC. DNA for the CDR3: TGTGCCAGCAGCCAAAGGGACTTCGTCTACGAGCAGTACTGC. V usage is TRBV14 and J usage is TRBJ2-7, with D possibly being TRBD2 (6 bases). The CDR3 length is 14 residues. With 2 bases removed from V and 3 bases from J, the gap between germline ends came to 11 bases. Germline CDR1 SGHDN, CDR2 FVKESK.

This clonotype was detected ten times or more. This chain joins TRBV5-1 and TRBJ2-7; perhaps TRBD1 as D (6 bases). The germline V gene has CDR1 SGHRS and CDR2 YFSETQ. Trimming removed 5 bases at V and 4 bases at J, with 16 bases between. CDR3 length: 14 residues. In nucleotides, the CDR3 is TGCGCCAGCAGTCCAGTCGACAGGTTGTACGAGCAGTACTTC. Translating gives CASSPVDRLYEQYF.

The rearrangement links TRBV24-1 to TRBJ2-2, with D unclear. The CDR3 has 13 residues. V shed 6 bases and J shed 3 bases, with 7 bases lying between them. Germline CDR1 is KGHDR and CDR2 is SFDVKD. The CDR3 DNA follows: TGTGCCACCAGTAGACACGACACCGGGGAGCTGTTTTTT. This encodes CATSRHDTGELFF.

Only a few counts were recorded for this clonotype. The chain couples TRBV7-9 to TRBJ2-1; D unclear. CDR1 and CDR2 (germline): SEHNR, FQNEAQ (reference sequence). Trimming took 1 base from V and 7 from J, leaving 11 bases between them. The CDR3 sequence is 14 residues long. The CDR3, as DNA: TGTGCCAGCAGCTTAGAAGGTTGGCCAAATGAGCAGTTCTTC. Residues: CASSLEGWPNEQFF.

This clonotype was seen many times. The chain links TRBV29-1 to TRBJ1-1; possible D gene TRBD1, 5 bases. The CDR3 is 15 residues long. CDR1 SQVTM and CDR2 ANQGSEA come from the germline V gene. Trimming left V 4 bases short and J 3 bases short, with 18 bases between. CDR3 sequence: CSVVPGSRLHTEAFF. CDR3 bases: TGCAGCGTTGTCCCAGGGTCCCGACTCCACACTGAAGCTTTCTTT.

This clonotype was observed a few times. The V and J genes are TRBV14 and TRBJ2-7, with D perhaps TRBD1 (5 bases). CDR1 and CDR2 from the germline V gene are SGHDN and FVKESK. Trimming shortened V by 4 bases and J by 0 bases, and 10 bases separated the two germline ends. This CDR3 has 14 residues. The CDR3 region has the DNA TGTGCCAGCAGCCTAGAGGACAACTCCTACGAGCAGTACTTC. This sequence encodes CASSLEDNSYEQYF.

This clonotype turned up a few times. The chain couples TRBV7-9 to TRBJ2-5, with a weak D call TRBD2 (6 bases). Germline CDR1 SEHNR, CDR2 FQNEAQ (reference sequence). This CDR3 spans 14 amino acids. The V end lost 4 bases, the J end lost 6 bases, and 15 bases lay between the germline ends. The CDR3: CASSSPGLTKTQYF. Written as DNA, the CDR3 is TGTGCCAGCAGCTCGCCGGGACTCACAAAGACCCAGTACTTC.

At least ten counts were recorded for this clonotype. The chain joins TRBV27 to TRBJ2-1; TRBD2 might be the D (6 bases). Deletions cut 3 bases from V and 9 bases from J, with 12 bases between. The CDR3 sequence is 13 residues long. Germline CDR1 and CDR2: MNHEY and SMNVEV (reference sequence). Here the CDR3 reads CASSFVGGVEQFF. Written as DNA, the CDR3 is TGTGCCAGCAGTTTTGTCGGGGGAGTTGAGCAGTTCTTC.